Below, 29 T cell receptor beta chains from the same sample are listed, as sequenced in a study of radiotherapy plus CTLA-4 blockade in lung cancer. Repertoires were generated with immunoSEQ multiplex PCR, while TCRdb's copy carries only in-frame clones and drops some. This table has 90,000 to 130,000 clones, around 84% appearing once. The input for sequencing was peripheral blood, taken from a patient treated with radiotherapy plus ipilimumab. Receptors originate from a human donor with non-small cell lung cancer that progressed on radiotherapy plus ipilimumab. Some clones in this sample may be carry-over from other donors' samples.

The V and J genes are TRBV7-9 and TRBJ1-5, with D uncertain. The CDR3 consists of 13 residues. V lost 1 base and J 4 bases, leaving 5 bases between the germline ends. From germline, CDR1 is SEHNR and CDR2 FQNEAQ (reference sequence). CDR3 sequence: CASSLEANQPQHF. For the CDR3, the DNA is TGTGCCAGCAGCTTAGAGGCTAATCAGCCCCAGCATTTT.

CDR3 nucleotide sequence: TGTGCCAGCAGTGATGTCGGGGTCGAGCAGTACTTC. Translated, it gives CASSDVGVEQYF. The chain employs TRBV2 and TRBJ2-7; D is possibly TRBD2 (5 bases). CDR1 SNHLY and CDR2 FYNNEI come from the germline V gene. Trimming removed 3 bases at V and 6 bases at J, with 9 bases between. The CDR3 is 12 residues long.

DNA for the CDR3: TGTGCCACCAGCAGAGCCGGAGGTTCAAATTCACCCCTCCACTTT. This translates into CATSRAGGSNSPLHF. V usage is TRBV15 and J usage is TRBJ1-6, with D unclear. The CDR3 loop spans 15 amino acids. V shed 1 base and J shed 7 bases, with 11 bases lying between them. Germline assignment: CDR1 LNHNV and CDR2 YYDKDF (reference sequence).

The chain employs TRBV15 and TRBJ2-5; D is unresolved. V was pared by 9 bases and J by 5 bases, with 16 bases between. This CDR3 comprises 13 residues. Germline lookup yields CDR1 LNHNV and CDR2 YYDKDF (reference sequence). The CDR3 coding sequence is TGTGCCACTCGGCCCCCTCGGCGGGAGACCCAGTACTTC. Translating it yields CATRPPRRETQYF.

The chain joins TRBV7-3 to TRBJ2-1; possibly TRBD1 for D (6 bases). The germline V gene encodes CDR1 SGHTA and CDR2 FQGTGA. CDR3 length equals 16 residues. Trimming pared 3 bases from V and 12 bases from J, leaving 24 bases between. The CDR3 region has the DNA TGTGCCAGCAGCTTGACCCACCGCCTAGGGGGTGTGGGGCAGTTCTTC. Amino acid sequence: CASSLTHRLGGVGQFF.

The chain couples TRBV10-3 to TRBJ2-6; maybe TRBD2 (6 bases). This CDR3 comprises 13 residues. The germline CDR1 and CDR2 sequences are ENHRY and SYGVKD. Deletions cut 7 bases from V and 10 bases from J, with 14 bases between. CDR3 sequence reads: CAIMGGSANVLTF. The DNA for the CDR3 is TGTGCCATCATGGGGGGATCTGCGAACGTCCTGACTTTC.

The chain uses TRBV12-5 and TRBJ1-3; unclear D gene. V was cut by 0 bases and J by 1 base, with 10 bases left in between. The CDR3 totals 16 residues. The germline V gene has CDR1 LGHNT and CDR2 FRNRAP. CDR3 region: CASGLVLGGSGNTIYF. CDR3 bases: TGTGCTAGTGGTTTGGTACTTGGAGGTTCTGGAAACACCATATATTTT.

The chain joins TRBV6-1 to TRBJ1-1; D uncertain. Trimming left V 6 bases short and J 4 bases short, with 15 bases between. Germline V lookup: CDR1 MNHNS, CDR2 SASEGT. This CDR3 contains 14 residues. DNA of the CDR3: TGTGCCAGCAGACCGGAACTAATGGGCACTGAAGCTTTCTTT. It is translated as CASRPELMGTEAFF.

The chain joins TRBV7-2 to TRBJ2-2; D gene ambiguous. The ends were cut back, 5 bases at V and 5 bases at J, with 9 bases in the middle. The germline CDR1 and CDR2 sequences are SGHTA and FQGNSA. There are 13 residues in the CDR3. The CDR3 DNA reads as TGTGCCAGCAGCCTCGACTTAACCGGGGAGCTGTTTTTT. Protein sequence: CASSLDLTGELFF.

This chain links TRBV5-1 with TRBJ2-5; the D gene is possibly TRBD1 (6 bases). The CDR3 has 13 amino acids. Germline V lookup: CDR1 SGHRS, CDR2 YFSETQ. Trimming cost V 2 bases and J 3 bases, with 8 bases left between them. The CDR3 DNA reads TGCGCCAGCAGCTTACAGGGCGAAGAGACCCAGTACTTC. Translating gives CASSLQGEETQYF.

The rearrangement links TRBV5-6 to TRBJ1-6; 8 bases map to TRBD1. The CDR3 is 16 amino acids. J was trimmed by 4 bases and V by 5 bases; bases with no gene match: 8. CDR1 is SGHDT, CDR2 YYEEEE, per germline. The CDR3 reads CASRDRTGIYNSPLHF. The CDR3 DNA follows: TGTGCCAGCAGAGATAGGACAGGGATATATAATTCACCCCTCCACTTT.

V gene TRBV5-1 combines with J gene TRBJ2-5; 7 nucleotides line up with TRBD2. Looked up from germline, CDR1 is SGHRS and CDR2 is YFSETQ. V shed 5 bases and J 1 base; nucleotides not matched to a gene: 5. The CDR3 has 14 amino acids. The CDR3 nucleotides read TGCGCCAGCAGATCCGGACTAGGCCAAGAGACCCAGTACTTC. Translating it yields CASRSGLGQETQYF.

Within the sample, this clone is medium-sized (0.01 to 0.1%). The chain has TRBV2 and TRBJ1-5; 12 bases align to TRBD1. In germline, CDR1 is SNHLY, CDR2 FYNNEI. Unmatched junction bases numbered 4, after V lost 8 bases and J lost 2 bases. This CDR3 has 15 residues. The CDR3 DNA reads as TGTGCCAGCGGGGGACAGGGGGCTGGCAATCAGCCCCAGCATTTT. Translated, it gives CASGGQGAGNQPQHF.

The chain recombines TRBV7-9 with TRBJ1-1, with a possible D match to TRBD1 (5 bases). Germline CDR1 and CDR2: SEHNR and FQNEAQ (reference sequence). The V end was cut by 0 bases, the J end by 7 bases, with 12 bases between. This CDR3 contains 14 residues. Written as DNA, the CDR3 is TGTGCCAGCAGCTTAGCCGGGTGGGGGGGTGAAGCTTTCTTT. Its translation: CASSLAGWGGEAFF.

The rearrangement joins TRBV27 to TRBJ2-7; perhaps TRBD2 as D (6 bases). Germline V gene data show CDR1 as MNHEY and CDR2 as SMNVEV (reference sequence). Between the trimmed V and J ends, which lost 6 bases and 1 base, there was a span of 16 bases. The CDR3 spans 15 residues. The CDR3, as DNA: TGTGCCAGCAGCCCCGTGGGGGGTGGGTCCTACGAGCAGTACTTC. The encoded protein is CASSPVGGGSYEQYF.

The CDR3 sequence: CASSHYSGAGAFF. CDR3 coding DNA: TGTGCCAGCAGCCATTATTCAGGGGCAGGAGCTTTCTTT. The chain has TRBV13 and TRBJ1-1, with D tentatively TRBD1 (6 bases). The CDR3 loop spans 13 amino acids. V was trimmed by 5 bases and J by 10 bases, leaving 17 bases between them. Germline V gene sequence: CDR1 PRHDT, CDR2 FYEKMQ (reference sequence).

The CDR3 region has the DNA TGTGCCAGCAGCTGGGACAGGGGGAGTGGAGGCTACACCTTC. This sequence encodes CASSWDRGSGGYTF. The V gene is TRBV5-4, the J gene TRBJ1-2, with TRBD1 matching over 11 bases. The CDR3 spans 14 residues. V lost 3 bases and J lost 8; bases outside the gene matches: 6. Germline CDR1 reads SGHNT; CDR2 reads YYREEE (reference sequence).

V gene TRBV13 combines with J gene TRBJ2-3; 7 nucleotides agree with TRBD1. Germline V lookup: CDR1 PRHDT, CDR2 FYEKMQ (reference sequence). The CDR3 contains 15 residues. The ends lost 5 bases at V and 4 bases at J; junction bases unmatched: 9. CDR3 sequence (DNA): TGTGCCAGCAGCGCCCGGACAGGTACAGCAGATACGCAGTATTTT. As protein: CASSARTGTADTQYF.

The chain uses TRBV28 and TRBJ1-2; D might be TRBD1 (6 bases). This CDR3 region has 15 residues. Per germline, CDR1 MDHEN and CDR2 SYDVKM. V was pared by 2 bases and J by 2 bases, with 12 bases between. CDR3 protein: CASSLGAQGNYGYTF. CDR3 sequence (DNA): TGTGCCAGCAGTTTAGGGGCACAGGGAAACTATGGCTACACCTTC.

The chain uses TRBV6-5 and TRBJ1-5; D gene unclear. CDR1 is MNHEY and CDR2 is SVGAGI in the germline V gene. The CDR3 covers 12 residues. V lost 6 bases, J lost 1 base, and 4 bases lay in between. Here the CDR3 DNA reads TGTGCCAGCAGGGACAGCAATCAGCCCCAGCATTTT. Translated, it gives CASRDSNQPQHF.

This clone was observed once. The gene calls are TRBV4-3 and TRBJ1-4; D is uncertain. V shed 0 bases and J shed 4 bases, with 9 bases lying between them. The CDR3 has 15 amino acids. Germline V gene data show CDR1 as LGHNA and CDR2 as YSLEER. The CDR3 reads CASSQEGYVNEKLFF. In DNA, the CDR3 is TGCGCCAGCAGCCAAGAGGGGTATGTTAATGAAAAACTGTTTTTT.

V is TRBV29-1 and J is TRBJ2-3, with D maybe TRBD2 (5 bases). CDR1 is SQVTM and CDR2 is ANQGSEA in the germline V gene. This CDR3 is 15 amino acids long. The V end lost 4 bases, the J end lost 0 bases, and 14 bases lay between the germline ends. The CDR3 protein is CSVVPSGRSTDTQYF. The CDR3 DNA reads TGCAGCGTTGTCCCCAGCGGCCGTAGCACAGATACGCAGTATTTT.

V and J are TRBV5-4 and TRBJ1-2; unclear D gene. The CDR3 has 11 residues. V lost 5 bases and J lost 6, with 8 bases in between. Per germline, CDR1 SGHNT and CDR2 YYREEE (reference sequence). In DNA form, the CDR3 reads TGTGCCAGCAGGGGAGAGGATGGCTACACCTTC. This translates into CASRGEDGYTF.

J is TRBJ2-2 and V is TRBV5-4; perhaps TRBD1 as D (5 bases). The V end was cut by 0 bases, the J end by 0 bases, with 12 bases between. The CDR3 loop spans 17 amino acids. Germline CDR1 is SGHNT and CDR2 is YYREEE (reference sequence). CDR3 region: CASSLGTPYANTGELFF. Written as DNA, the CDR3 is TGTGCCAGCAGCTTGGGGACACCATACGCGAACACCGGGGAGCTGTTTTTT.

CDR3 protein: CASSSMAGGYGYTF. DNA of the CDR3: TGTGCCAGCAGCTCCATGGCAGGGGGCTATGGCTACACCTTC. V usage is TRBV7-2 and J usage is TRBJ1-2, with 7 bases identical to TRBD1. The CDR3 has 14 amino acids. Germline CDR1 reads SGHTA; CDR2 reads FQGNSA. J was trimmed by 4 bases and V by 4 bases; bases with no gene match: 6.

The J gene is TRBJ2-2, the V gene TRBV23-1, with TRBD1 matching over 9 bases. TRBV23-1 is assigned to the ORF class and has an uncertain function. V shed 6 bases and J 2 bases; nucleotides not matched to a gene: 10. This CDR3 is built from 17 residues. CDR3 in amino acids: CASSPPTGQGNTGELFF. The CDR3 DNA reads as TGCGCCAGCAGCCCCCCTACGGGACAGGGAAACACCGGGGAGCTGTTTTTT.

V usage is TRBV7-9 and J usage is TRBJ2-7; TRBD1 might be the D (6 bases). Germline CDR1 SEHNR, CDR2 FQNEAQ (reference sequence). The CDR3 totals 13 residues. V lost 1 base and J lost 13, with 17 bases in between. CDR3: CASSLGQTGPRYF. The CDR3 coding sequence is TGTGCCAGCAGCTTAGGGCAAACAGGGCCGCGATACTTC.

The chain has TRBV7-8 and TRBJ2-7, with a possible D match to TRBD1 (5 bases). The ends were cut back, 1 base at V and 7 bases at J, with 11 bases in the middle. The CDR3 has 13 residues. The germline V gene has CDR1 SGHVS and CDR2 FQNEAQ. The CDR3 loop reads CASSLVRQGEQYF. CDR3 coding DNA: TGTGCCAGCAGCTTAGTTCGTCAGGGAGAGCAGTACTTC. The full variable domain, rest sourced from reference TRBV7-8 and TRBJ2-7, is GAGVSQSPRYKVAKRGQDVALRCDPISGHVSLFWYQQALGQGPEFLTYFQNEAQLDKSGLPSDRFFAERPEGSVSTLKIQRTQQEDSAVYLCASSLVRQGEQYFGPGTRLTVT.

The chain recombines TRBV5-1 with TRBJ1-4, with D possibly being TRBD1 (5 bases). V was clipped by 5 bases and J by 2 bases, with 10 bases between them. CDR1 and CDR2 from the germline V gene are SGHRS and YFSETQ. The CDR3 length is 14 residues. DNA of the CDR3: TGCGCCAGCAGAACCGAGGGGACTAATGAAAAACTGTTTTTT. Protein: CASRTEGTNEKLFF.